This TCR beta chain derives from a study of T cells in localized non-small cell lung cancer. Study outcomes and limitations: Longer survival (overall) was linked to higher T cell density in blood. Compared with tumor, uninvolved adjacent lung displayed greater T cell clonality, ranking highest overall. When the top 100 tumor clones were examined, a median around 58 of them also appeared in the adjacent lung, which was paired and uninvolved.

Assay used: immunoSEQ multiplex PCR; TCRdb lists only in-frame clones, some missing. The table shows approximately 83,000 clones, with 88% occurring only once. Trimming at V came to 4 bases and at J to 4 bases, leaving 7 bases not matched to a gene. This CDR3 has 15 residues. From germline, CDR1 is SGHNT and CDR2 YYREEE (reference sequence). Details on this clone: Antigen specificity is unknown.

The sequence derives from a woman aged 40 to 75 with stage I squamous cell lung carcinoma. This sample comprised peripheral blood, obtained before any cancer treatment. The chain links TRBV5-4 to TRBJ2-1, with TRBD2 identical over 8 bases. CDR3 loop: CASSHTSGNYNEQFF. The CDR3 DNA reads TGTGCCAGCAGCCATACTAGCGGAAATTACAATGAGCAGTTCTTC. The full variable domain, completed using reference TRBV5-4 and TRBJ2-1, is ETGVTQSPTHLIKTRGQQVTLRCSSQSGHNTVSWYQQALGQGPQFIFQYYREEENGRGNFPPRFSGLQFPNYSSELNVNALELDDSALYLCASSHTSGNYNEQFFGPGTRLTVL.